This TCR beta chain was identified in a study of CD8 T cells in ankylosing spondylitis. Whole-study results and caveats: Disease-linked clones had a CD8+ phenotype and relatively low frequency in peripheral blood.

V was clipped by 2 bases and J by 4 bases; unmatched bases: 5. Germline V lookup: CDR1 SGHRS, CDR2 YFSETQ. This CDR3 contains 15 residues. Preparation of TCR beta libraries was done by quantitative 5'-RACE with molecular barcodes. TCRdb independently ran MiXCR on the 5' RACE reads; one entry per CDR3 protein. The table includes approximately 88,000 distinct CDR3 sequences, about 9.1% detected once. This clonotype has at least ten counts. The antigen is unknown. This chain links TRBV5-1 with TRBJ2-5; 10 nucleotides match TRBD2. Sequenced material: blood, either unsorted or a sorted T cell fraction (not recorded which). This TCR derives from a male donor with ankylosing spondylitis or in good health (not recorded which). The CDR3 protein is CASSFGSGGRETQYF. The CDR3 DNA sequence: TGCGCCAGCAGCTTTGGTAGCGGGGGGAGAGAGACCCAGTACTTC. The entire variable domain, with the rest obtained from reference TRBV5-1 and TRBJ2-5, is as follows: KAGVTQTPRYLIKTRGQQVTLSCSPISGHRSVSWYQQTPGQGLQFLFEYFSETQRNKGNFPGRFSGRQFSNSRSEMNVSTLELGDSALYLCASSFGSGGRETQYFGPGTRLLVL.